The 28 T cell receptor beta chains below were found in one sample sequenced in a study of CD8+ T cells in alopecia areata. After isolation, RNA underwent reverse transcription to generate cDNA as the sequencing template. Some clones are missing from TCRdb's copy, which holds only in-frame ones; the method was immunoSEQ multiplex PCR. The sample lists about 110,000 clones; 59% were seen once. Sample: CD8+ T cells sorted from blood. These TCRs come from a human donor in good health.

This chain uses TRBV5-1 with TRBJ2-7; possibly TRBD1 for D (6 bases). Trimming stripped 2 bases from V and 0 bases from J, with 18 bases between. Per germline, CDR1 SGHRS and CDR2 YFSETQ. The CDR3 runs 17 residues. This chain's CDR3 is CASSFNPPTGTSYEQYF. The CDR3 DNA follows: TGCGCCAGCAGCTTCAATCCCCCGACAGGCACCTCCTACGAGCAGTACTTC.

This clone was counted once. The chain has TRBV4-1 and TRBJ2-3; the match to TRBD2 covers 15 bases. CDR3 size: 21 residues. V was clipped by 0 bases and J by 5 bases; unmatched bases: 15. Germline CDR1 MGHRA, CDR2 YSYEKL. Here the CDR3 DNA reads TGCGCCAGCAGCCAAGATGTAGTCGGGACTAGCGGGGGGTTCCGTAGAGATACGCAGTATTTT. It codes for CASSQDVVGTSGGFRRDTQYF.

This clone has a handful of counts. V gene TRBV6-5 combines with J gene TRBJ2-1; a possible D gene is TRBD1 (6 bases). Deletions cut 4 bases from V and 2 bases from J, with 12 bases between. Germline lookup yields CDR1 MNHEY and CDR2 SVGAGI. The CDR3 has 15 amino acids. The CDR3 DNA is TGTGCCAGCAGTTCCAGGGGTTCTCCCTACAATGAGCAGTTCTTC. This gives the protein CASSSRGSPYNEQFF.

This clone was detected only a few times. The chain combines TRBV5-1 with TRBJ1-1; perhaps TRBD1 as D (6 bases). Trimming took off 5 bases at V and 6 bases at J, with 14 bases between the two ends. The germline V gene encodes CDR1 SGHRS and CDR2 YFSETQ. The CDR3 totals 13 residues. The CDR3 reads CASREGGGAEAFF. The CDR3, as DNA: TGCGCCAGCAGGGAGGGGGGCGGCGCTGAAGCTTTCTTT.

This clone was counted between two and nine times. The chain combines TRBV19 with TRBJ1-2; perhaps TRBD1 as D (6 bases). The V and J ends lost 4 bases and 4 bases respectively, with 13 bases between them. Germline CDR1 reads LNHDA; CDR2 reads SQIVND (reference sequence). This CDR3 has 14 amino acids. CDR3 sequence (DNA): TGTGCCAGTAGTACTTCTGGCAGGGGCTATGGCTACACCTTC. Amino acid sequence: CASSTSGRGYGYTF.

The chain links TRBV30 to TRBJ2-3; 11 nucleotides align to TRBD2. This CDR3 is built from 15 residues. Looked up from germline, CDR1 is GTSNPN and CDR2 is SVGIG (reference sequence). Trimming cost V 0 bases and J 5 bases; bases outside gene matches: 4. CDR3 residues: CAWSVSLAGVDTQYF. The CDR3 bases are TGTGCCTGGAGTGTATCACTAGCGGGGGTAGATACGCAGTATTTT. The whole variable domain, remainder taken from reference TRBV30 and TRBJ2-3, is SQTIHQWPATLVQPVGSPLSLECTVEGTSNPNLYWYRQAAGRGLQLLFYSVGIGQISSEVPQNLSASRPQDRQFILSSKKLLLSDSGFYLCAWSVSLAGVDTQYFGPGTRLTVL.

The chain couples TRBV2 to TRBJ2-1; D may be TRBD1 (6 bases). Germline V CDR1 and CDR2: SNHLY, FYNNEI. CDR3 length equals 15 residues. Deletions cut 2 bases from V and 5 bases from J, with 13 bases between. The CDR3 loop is CASSESWGLHNEQFF. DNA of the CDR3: TGTGCCAGCAGTGAATCGTGGGGGCTACACAATGAGCAGTTCTTC.

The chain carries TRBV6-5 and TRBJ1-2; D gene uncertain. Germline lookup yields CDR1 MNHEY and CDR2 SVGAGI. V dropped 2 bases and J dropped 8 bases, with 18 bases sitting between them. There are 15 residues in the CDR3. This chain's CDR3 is CASSYTDGGRGGYTF. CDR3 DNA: TGTGCCAGCAGTTACACGGACGGAGGCAGAGGAGGCTACACCTTC.

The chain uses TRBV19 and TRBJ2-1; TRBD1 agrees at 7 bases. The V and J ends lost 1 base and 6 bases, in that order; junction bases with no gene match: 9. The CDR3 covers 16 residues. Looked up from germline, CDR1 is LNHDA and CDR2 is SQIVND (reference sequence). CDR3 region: CASSIGRGLLGNEQFF. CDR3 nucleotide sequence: TGTGCCAGTAGTATAGGCAGGGGGTTATTAGGCAATGAGCAGTTCTTC.

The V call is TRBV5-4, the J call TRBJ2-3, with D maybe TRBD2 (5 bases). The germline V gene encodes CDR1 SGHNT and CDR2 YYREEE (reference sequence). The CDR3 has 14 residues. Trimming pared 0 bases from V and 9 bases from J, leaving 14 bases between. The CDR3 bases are TGTGCCAGCAGCTTGGAGGGCTTGGGAGCGACGCAGTATTTT. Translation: CASSLEGLGATQYF.

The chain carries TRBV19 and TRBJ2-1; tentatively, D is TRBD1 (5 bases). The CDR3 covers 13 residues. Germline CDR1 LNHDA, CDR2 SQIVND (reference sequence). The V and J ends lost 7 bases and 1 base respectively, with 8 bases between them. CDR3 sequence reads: CASKGASYNEQFF. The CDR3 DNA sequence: TGTGCCAGTAAAGGGGCATCCTACAATGAGCAGTTCTTC.

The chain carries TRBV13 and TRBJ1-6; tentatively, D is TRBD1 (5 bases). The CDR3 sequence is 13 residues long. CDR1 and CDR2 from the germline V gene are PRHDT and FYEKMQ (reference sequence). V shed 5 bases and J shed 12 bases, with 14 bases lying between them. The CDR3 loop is CASSAQQVGPLHF. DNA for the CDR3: TGTGCCAGCAGCGCCCAACAGGTGGGACCCCTCCACTTT.

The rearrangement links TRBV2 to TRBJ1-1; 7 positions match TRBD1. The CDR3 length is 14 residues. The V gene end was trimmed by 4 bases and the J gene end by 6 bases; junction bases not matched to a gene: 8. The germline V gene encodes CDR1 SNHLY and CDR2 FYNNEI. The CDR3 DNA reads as TGTGCCAGCAGTGGGGACAGCGGCATACCTGAAGCTTTCTTT. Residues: CASSGDSGIPEAFF.

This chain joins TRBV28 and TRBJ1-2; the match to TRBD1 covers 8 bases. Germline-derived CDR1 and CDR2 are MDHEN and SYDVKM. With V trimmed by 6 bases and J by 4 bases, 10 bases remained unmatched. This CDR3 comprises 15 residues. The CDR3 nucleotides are TGTGCCAGCAGCCACTACATGGACAGGGCCTATGGCTACACCTTC. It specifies CASSHYMDRAYGYTF.

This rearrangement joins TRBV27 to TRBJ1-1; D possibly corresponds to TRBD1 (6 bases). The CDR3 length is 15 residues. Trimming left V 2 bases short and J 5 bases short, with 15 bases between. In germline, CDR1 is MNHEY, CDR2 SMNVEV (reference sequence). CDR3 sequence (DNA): TGTGCCAGCAGTTTAATTCCGACAGGTTGGACTGAAGCTTTCTTT. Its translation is CASSLIPTGWTEAFF.

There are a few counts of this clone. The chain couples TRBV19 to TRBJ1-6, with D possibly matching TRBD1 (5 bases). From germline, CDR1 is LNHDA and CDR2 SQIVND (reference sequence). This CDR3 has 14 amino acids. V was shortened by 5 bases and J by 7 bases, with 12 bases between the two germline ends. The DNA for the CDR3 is TGTGCCAGTAGTCCCAGGGCCGGAAATTCACCCCTCCACTTT. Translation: CASSPRAGNSPLHF.

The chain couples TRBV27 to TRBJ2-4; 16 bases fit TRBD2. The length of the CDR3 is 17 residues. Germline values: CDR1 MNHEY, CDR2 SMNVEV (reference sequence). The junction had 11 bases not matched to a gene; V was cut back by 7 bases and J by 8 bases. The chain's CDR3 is CASTPGLAGGQGYIQYF. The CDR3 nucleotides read TGTGCCAGCACCCCGGGACTAGCGGGGGGGCAGGGGTACATTCAGTACTTC.

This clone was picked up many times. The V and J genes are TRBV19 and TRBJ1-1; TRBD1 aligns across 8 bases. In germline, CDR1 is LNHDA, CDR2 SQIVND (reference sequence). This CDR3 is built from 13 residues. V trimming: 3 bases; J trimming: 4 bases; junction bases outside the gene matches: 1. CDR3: CASSIGQGTEAFF. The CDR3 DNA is TGTGCCAGTAGTATCGGACAGGGCACTGAAGCTTTCTTT.

DNA of the CDR3: TGTGCCAGCAGCACCGAATCGGGACGACCCTATGGCTACACCTTC. It yields the protein CASSTESGRPYGYTF. The chain is built from TRBV13 and TRBJ1-2; the D gene is possibly TRBD1 (5 bases). This CDR3 comprises 15 residues. V was shortened by 5 bases and J by 4 bases, with 17 bases between the two germline ends. Looked up from germline, CDR1 is PRHDT and CDR2 is FYEKMQ (reference sequence).

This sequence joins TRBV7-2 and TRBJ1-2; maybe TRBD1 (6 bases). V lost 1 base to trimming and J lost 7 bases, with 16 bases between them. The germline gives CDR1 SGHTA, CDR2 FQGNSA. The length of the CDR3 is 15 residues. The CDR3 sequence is CASSLVRDIMGGYTF. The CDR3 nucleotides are TGTGCCAGCAGCTTAGTTCGGGACATCATGGGTGGCTACACCTTC. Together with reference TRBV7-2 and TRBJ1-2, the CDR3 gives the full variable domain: GAGVSQSPSNKVTEKGKDVELRCDPISGHTALYWYRQSLGQGLEFLIYFQGNSAPDKSGLPSDRFSAERTGGSVSTLTIQRTQQEDSAVYLCASSLVRDIMGGYTFGSGTRLTVV.

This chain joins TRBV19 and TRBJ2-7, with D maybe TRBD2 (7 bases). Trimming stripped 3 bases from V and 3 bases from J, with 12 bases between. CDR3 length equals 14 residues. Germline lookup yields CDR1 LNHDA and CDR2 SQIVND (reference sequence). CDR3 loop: CASSIAGAIYEQYF. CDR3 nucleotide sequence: TGTGCCAGTAGTATTGCGGGGGCCATCTACGAGCAGTACTTC.

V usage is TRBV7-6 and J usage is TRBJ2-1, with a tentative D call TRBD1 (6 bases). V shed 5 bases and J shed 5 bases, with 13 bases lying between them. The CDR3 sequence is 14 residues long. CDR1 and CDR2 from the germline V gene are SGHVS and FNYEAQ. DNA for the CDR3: TGTGCCAGCAGCCCTCTCCGGACAGACAATGAGCAGTTCTTC. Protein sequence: CASSPLRTDNEQFF. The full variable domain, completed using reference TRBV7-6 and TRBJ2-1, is GAGVSQSPRYKVTKRGQDVALRCDPISGHVSLYWYRQALGQGPEFLTYFNYEAQQDKSGLPNDRFSAERPEGSISTLTIQRTEQRDSAMYRCASSPLRTDNEQFFGPGTRLTVL.

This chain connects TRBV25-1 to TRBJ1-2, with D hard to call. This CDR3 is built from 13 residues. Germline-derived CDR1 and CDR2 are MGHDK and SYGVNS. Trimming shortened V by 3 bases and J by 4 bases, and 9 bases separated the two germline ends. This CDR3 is CASSDHPAYGYTF. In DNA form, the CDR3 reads TGTGCCAGCAGTGATCATCCGGCCTATGGCTACACCTTC.

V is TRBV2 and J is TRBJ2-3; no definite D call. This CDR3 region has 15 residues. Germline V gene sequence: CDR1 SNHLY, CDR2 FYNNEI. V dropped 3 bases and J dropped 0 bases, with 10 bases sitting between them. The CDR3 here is CASSEGMGSTDTQYF. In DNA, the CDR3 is TGTGCCAGCAGTGAGGGGATGGGGAGCACAGATACGCAGTATTTT. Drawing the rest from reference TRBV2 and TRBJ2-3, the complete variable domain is EPEVTQTPSHQVTQMGQEVILRCVPISNHLYFYWYRQILGQKVEFLVSFYNNEISEKSEIFDDQFSVERPDGSNFTLKIRSTKLEDSAMYFCASSEGMGSTDTQYFGPGTRLTVL.

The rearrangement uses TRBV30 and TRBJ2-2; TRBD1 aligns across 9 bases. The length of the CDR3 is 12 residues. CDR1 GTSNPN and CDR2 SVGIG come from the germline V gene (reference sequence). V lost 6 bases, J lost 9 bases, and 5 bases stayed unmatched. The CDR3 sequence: CACGQGNRELFF. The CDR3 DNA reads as TGTGCCTGCGGACAGGGGAACCGGGAGCTGTTTTTT. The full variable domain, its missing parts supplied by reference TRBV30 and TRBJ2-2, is SQTIHQWPATLVQPVGSPLSLECTVEGTSNPNLYWYRQAAGRGLQLLFYSVGIGQISSEVPQNLSASRPQDRQFILSSKKLLLSDSGFYLCACGQGNRELFFGEGSRLTVL.

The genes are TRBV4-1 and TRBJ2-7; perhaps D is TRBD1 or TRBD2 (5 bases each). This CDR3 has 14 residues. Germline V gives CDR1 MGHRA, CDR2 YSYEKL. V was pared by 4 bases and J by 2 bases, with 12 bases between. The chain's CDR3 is CASSPRDGTYEQYF. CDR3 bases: TGCGCCAGCAGCCCCCGGGACGGTACCTACGAGCAGTACTTC.

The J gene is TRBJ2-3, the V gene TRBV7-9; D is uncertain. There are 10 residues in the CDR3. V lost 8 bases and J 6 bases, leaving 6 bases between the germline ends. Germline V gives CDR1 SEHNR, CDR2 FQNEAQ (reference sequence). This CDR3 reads CASALDTQYF. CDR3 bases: TGTGCCAGCGCCCTGGATACGCAGTATTTT. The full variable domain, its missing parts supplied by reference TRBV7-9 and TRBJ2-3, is DTGVSQNPRHKITKRGQNVTFRCDPISEHNRLYWYRQTLGQGPEFLTYFQNEAQLEKSRLLSDRFSAERPKGSFSTLEIQRTEQGDSAMYLCASALDTQYFGPGTRLTVL.

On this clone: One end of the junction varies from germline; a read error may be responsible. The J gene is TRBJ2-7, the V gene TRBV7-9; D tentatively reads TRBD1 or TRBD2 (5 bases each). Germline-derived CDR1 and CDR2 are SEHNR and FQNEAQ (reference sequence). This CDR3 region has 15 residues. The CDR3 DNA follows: TGTGCCAACAGCTTGTCGCTCCCGGGGACCTCCGAGCAGTACTTC. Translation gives CANSLSLPGTSEQYF.